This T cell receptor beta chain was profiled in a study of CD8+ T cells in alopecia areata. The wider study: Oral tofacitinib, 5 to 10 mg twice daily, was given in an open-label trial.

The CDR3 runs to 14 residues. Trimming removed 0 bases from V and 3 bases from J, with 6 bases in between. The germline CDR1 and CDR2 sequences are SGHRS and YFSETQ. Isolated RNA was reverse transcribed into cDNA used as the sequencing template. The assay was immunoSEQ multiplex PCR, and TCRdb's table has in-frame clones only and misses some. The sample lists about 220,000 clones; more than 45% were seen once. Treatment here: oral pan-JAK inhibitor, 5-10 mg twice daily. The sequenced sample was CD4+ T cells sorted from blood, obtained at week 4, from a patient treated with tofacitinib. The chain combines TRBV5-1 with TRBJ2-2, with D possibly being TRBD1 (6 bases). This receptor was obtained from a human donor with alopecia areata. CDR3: CASSLGQDTGELFF. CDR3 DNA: TGCGCCAGCAGCTTGGGACAGGACACCGGGGAGCTGTTTTTT.